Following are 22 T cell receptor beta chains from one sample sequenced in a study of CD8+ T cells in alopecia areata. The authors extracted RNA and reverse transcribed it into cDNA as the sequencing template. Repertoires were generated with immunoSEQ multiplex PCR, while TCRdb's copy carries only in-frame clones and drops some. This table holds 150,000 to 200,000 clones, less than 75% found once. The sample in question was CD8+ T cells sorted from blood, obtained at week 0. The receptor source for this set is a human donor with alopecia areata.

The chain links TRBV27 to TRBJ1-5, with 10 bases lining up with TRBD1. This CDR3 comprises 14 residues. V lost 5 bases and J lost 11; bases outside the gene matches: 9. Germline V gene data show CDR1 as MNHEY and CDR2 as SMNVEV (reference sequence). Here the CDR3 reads CASSRDRGGGAQHF. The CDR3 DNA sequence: TGTGCCAGCAGTCGGGACAGGGGTGGAGGGGCCCAGCATTTT.

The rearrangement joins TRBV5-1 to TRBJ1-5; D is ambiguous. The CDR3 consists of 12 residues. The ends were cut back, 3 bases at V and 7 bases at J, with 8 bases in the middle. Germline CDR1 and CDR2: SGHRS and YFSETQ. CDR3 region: CASSYHGQPQHF. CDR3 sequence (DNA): TGCGCCAGCAGCTACCATGGCCAGCCCCAGCATTTT.

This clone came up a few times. The CDR3 nucleotides are TGTGCCAGCAGCTTAGAGACAGAGCGAAATTCACCCCTCCACTTT. It specifies CASSLETERNSPLHF. This chain links TRBV7-6 with TRBJ1-6; TRBD1 is a possible D gene (5 bases). CDR1 and CDR2 from the germline V gene are SGHVS and FNYEAQ. The length of the CDR3 is 15 residues. V was clipped by 1 base and J by 7 bases, with 11 bases between them. The whole variable domain, filled in from reference TRBV7-6 and TRBJ1-6, reads GAGVSQSPRYKVTKRGQDVALRCDPISGHVSLYWYRQALGQGPEFLTYFNYEAQQDKSGLPNDRFSAERPEGSISTLTIQRTEQRDSAMYRCASSLETERNSPLHFGNGTRLTVT.

The CDR3 DNA sequence: TGCGCCAGCAGCCAGGGGTCCGGGGAGCTGTTTTTT. Amino acid sequence: CASSQGSGELFF. J is TRBJ2-2 and V is TRBV4-1; no firm D call. There are 12 residues in the CDR3. In germline, CDR1 is MGHRA, CDR2 YSYEKL. Trimming shortened V by 3 bases and J by 6 bases, and 5 bases separated the two germline ends.

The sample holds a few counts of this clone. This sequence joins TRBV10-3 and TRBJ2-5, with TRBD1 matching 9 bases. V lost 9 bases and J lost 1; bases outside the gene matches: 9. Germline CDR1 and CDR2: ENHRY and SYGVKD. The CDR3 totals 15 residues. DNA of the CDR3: TGTGCCATTTTGGCGTCGACAGGGGGCCAAGAGACCCAGTACTTC. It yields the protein CAILASTGGQETQYF.

The CDR3 DNA follows: TGCAGCGTTGAAGCGGGGGCAGGGCCTAGCTCCTACGAGCAGTACTTC. Translating gives CSVEAGAGPSSYEQYF. V usage is TRBV29-1 and J usage is TRBJ2-7; D might be TRBD1 or TRBD2, each matching 6 bases. CDR3 size: 16 residues. V shed 1 base and J shed 0 bases, with 16 bases lying between them. Germline-derived CDR1 and CDR2 are SQVTM and ANQGSEA.

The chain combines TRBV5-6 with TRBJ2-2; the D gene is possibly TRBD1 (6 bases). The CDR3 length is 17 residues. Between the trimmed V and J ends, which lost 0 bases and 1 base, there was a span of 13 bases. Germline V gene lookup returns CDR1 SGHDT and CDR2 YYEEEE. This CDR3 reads CASSLDWAGVNTGELFF. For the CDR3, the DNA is TGTGCCAGCAGCTTGGATTGGGCAGGGGTGAACACCGGGGAGCTGTTTTTT.

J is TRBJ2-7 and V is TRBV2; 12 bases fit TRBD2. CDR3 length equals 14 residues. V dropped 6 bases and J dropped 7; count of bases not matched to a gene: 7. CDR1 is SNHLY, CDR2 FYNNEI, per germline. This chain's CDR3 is CASSWTSGVREQYF. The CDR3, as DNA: TGTGCCAGCAGCTGGACTAGCGGGGTGAGGGAGCAGTACTTC.

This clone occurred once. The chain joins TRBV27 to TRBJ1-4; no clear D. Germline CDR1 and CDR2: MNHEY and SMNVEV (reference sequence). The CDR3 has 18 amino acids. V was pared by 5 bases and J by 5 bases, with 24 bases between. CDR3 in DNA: TGTGCCAGCAGTCCACTAACCGTTCCAGGATCATCCAATGAAAAACTGTTTTTT. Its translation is CASSPLTVPGSSNEKLFF.

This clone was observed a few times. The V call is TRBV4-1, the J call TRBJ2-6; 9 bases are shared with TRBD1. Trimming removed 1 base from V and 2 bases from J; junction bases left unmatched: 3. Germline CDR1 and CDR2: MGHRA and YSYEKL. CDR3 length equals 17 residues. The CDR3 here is CASSQAGQGAGANVLTF. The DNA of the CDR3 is TGCGCCAGCAGCCAAGCGGGACAGGGCGCTGGGGCCAACGTCCTGACTTTC.

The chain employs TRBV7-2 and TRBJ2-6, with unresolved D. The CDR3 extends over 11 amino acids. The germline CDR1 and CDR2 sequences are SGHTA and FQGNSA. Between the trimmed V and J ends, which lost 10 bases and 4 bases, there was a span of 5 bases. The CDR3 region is CATLGANVLTF. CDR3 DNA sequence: TGTGCCACCCTGGGGGCCAACGTCCTGACTTTC.

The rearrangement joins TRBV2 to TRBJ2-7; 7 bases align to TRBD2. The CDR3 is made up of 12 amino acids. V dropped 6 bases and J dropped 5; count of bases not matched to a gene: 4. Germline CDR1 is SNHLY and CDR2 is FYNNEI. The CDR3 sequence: CASRGRVDEQYF. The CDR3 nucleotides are TGTGCCAGCAGAGGGAGGGTGGACGAGCAGTACTTC.

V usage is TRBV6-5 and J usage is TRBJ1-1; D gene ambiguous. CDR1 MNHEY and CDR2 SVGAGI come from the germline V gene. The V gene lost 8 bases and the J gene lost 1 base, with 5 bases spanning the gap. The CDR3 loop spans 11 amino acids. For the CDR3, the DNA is TGTGCCAGCGAAGCGAACACTGAAGCTTTCTTT. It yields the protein CASEANTEAFF.

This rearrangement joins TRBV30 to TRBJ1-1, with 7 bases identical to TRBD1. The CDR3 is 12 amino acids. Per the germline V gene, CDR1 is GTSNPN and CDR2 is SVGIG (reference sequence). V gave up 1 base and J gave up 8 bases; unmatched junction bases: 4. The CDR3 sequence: CAWSDDRAEAFF. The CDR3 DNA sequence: TGTGCCTGGAGTGACGACAGGGCGGAAGCTTTCTTT.

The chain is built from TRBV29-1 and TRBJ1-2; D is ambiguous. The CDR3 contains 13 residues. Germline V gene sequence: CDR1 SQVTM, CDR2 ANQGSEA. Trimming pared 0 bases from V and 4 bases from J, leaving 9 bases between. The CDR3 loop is CSVEDGFGYGYTF. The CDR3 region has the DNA TGCAGCGTTGAAGACGGGTTTGGCTATGGCTACACCTTC. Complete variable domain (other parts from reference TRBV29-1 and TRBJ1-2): SAVISQKPSRDICQRGTSLTIQCQVDSQVTMMFWYRQQPGQSLTLIATANQGSEATYESGFVIDKFPISRPNLTFSTLTVSNMSPEDSSIYLCSVEDGFGYGYTFGSGTRLTVV.

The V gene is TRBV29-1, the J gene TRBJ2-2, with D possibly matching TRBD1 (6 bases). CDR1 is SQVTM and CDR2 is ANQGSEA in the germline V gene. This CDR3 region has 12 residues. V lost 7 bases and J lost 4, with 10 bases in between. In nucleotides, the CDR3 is TGCAGCGGCACAGGGTCCACCGGGGAGCTGTTTTTT. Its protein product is CSGTGSTGELFF.

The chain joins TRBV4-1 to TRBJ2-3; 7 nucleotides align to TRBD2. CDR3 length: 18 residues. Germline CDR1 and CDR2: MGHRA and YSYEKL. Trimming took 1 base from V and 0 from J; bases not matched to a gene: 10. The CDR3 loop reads CASSQAPAPAGSTDTQYF. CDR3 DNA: TGCGCCAGCAGCCAAGCGCCCGCCCCAGCGGGGAGCACAGATACGCAGTATTTT.

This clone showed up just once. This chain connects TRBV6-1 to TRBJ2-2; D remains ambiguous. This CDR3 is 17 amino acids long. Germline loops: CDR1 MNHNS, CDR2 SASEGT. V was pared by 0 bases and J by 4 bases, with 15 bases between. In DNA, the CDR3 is TGTGCCAGCAGTGAAGCGCGTTGGCAAGGCCTCACCGGGGAGCTGTTTTTT. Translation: CASSEARWQGLTGELFF.

CDR3 DNA sequence: TGTGCCAGCAGCTTAGGCCCGGGGGTTCAGTACTTC. Translating gives CASSLGPGVQYF. The chain combines TRBV13 with TRBJ2-4; tentative D call: TRBD2 (6 bases). This CDR3 is 12 amino acids long. Deletions cut 0 bases from V and 11 bases from J, with 8 bases between. The germline gives CDR1 PRHDT, CDR2 FYEKMQ (reference sequence).

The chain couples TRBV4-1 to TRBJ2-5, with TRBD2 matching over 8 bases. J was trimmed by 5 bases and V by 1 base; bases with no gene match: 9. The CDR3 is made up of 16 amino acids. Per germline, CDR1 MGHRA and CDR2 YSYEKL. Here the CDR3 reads CASSQVGTRESETQYF. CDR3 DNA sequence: TGCGCCAGCAGCCAAGTAGGGACTAGGGAGTCGGAGACCCAGTACTTC.

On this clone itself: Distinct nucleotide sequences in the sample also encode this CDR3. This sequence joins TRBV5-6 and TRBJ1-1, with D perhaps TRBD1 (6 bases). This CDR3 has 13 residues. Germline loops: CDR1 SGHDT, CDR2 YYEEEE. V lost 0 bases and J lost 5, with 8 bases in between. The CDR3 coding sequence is TGTGCCAGCAGCTTGGGAGGGGGGACTGAAGCTTTCTTT. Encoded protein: CASSLGGGTEAFF.

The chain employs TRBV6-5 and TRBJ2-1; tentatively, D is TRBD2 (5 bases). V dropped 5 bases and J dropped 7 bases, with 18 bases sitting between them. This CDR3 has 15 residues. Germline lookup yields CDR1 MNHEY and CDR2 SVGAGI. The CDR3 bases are TGTGCCAGCAGTCTATTCTACGGGGAATCGAATGAGCAGTTCTTC. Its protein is CASSLFYGESNEQFF.